This TCR beta chain was captured in a study of T cells after yellow fever vaccination. Study at large: Fractions of limited cellularity were prepared by means of SMART-Seq v4 Ultra Low Input.

Germline V gene lookup returns CDR1 SGHDN and CDR2 FVKESK. This CDR3 has 16 amino acids. V lost 4 bases, J lost 2 bases, and 8 bases stayed unmatched. Study results and limitations: The study found a weaker secondary response that peaked faster, day 5 versus 15. Most primary-vaccination clones reappeared after the booster (96% CD4, roughly 88% CD8).

Template-switching 5'RACE yielded the TCR cDNA; a universal primer site and UMIs were added in the process. Via MiXCR, TCRdb re-called the 5' RACE reads, giving one row per CDR3 protein. The sample shows around 600,000 distinct CDR3 sequences, 9% to 15% of them seen only once. This clonotype occurred a few times. What it recognizes is unknown. Sequencing used PBMCs, obtained on the day of the yellow fever booster vaccination. The V gene is TRBV14, the J gene TRBJ2-5; 9 bases are shared with TRBD2. This sequence originates from a young man who received the YFV17D yellow fever vaccine. The CDR3: CASSRLSSGGQETQYF. The CDR3 DNA is TGTGCCAGCAGCCGCCTCTCGAGCGGGGGGCAAGAGACCCAGTACTTC.